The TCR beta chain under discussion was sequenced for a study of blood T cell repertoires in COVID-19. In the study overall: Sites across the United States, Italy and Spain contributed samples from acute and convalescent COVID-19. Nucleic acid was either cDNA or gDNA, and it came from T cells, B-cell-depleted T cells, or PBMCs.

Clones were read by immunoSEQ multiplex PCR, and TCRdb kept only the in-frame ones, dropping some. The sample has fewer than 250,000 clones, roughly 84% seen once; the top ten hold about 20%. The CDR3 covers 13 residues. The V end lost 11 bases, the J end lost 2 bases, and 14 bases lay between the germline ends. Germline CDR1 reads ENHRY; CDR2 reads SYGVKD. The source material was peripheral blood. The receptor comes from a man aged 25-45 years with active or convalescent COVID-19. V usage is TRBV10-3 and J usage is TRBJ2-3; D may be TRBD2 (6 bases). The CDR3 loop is CAAGTGDTDTQYF. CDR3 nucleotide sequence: TGTGCCGCCGGGACGGGGGACACAGATACGCAGTATTTT.